This T cell receptor beta chain is from a study of control samples from healthy donors and cancer patients. Profiling relied on immunoSEQ multiplex PCR, and the TCRdb table lists in-frame clones only, not all of them. The sample has about 140,000 clones; around 90% are singletons. The receptor was isolated from a young man in good health. The sample was blood.

CDR3 protein: CASSSGQGINEQFF. The CDR3 nucleotides are TGTGCCAGCTCATCGGGACAGGGGATAAATGAGCAGTTCTTC. The rearrangement links TRBV18 to TRBJ2-1; TRBD1 matches at 10 bases. The CDR3 length is 14 residues. Germline V gene sequence: CDR1 KGHSH, CDR2 LQKENI. V gave up 5 bases and J gave up 7 bases; unmatched junction bases: 5.